Reported below is one T cell receptor beta chain. Method: immunoSEQ multiplex PCR; TCRdb's copy keeps in-frame clones and lacks some. The top ten clones hold around 13% of a sample with 150,000 or so clones, roughly 83% of them seen once. The sample originates from a study of cytotoxic CD8 clonotypes in ibrutinib-treated CLL. About the study: The cohort had over nine relapsed/refractory and around 15 treatment-naive patients, around 18 IGHV unmutated.

Germline loops: CDR1 SGHTA, CDR2 FQGNSA. The CDR3 loop spans 15 amino acids. Trimming cost V 5 bases and J 4 bases; bases outside gene matches: 10. The TCR was taken from a human donor with chronic lymphocytic leukemia. The chain recombines TRBV7-2 with TRBJ1-2; 7 bases are shared with TRBD1. The specimen comprised PBMCs, sampled after 12 months of ibrutinib treatment. CDR3 protein: CASSPHGTVIYGYTF. The DNA for the CDR3 is TGTGCCAGCAGCCCTCATGGGACAGTGATCTATGGCTACACCTTC.